This T cell receptor beta chain originates from a study of T cells in Graves' hyperthyroidism and ophthalmopathy. Study results and caveats: In the blood, most expanded thyroid clonotypes above 0.001 appeared as well. For ophthalmopathy, model prediction preceded onset by a median 6.5 months.

Graves' hyperthyroidism was deemed stable given no ophthalmopathy progression within 18 months. Approximately 10 ml of fresh peripheral blood supplied the PBMCs. Researchers took RNA transcripts and amplified the TCR beta CDR3 regions from them. An initial round of RT-PCR targeting the TCR CDR3 relied on the HTBI primer set. Via MiXCR, TCRdb re-called the multiplex PCR reads, giving one row per CDR3 protein. The sample yields 150,000 to 200,000 distinct CDR3 sequences, around 15% seen once. On this clonotype itself: Its target is not known.

This TCR came from a woman in her 50s with Graves' hyperthyroidism. The sample consisted of blood.

CDR3 bases: TGTGCCAGCAGCATCAGCCGGGACAGGAACTACGAGCAGTACTTC. Protein product: CASSISRDRNYEQYF. V and J are TRBV7-2 and TRBJ2-7; 8 positions match TRBD1. Trimming took 5 bases from V and 3 from J; bases not matched to a gene: 9. The CDR3 sequence is 15 residues long. Germline values: CDR1 SGHTA, CDR2 FQGNSA.